The clone carrying this T cell receptor beta chain was detected many times. They built TCR cDNA with 5'RACE template switching, a step that put in a universal primer site and UMIs. MiXCR, applied by TCRdb to the 5' RACE reads, yields one record per CDR3 protein. Of a few hundred thousand distinct CDR3 sequences listed, approximately 4% are singletons. These data originate in a study of T cells after yellow fever vaccination. For the study at large: Fractions containing few cells were prepared with SMART-Seq v4 Ultra Low Input.

The CDR3 runs to 13 residues. Germline CDR1 is SGHDT and CDR2 is YYEEEE. V was pared by 4 bases and J by 3 bases, with 9 bases between. The input for sequencing was PBMCs, taken 5 days after the yellow fever booster vaccination. The V call is TRBV5-6, the J call TRBJ2-3; no clear D gene. This receptor was obtained from a man younger than 35 who received the YFV17D yellow fever vaccine. The CDR3, as DNA: TGTGCCAGCAGCCGACAAGTTACAGATACGCAGTATTTT. The encoded protein is CASSRQVTDTQYF.